The clone carrying this T cell receptor (beta chain) was observed a handful of times. Its target is not known. The repertoire was sequenced with immunoSEQ multiplex PCR; TCRdb's copy has only in-frame clones and lacks some. The sample records roughly 200,000 clones, 90% to 95% being singletons. This sample stems from a study of T cell responses to AZD1222 COVID-19 vaccine. The CDR3 consists of 13 residues. The V gene end was trimmed by 10 bases and the J gene end by 3 bases; junction bases not matched to a gene: 6. Overall study findings and caveats: Clonal diversity was possibly underestimated; the donors were predominantly white British and more often female. Baseline antibody screening turned up just a handful of seropositive AZD1222 recipients. Repertoire collection took place solely once the T cell response had peaked.

The sequence came from an adult in good health. The chain carries TRBV12-3 or TRBV12-4 and TRBJ1-3, with 7 bases identical to TRBD1. The sample consisted of peripheral blood, taken on day 0 of MenACWY control vaccination. In nucleotides, the CDR3 is TGTGCCACCCGGACAGGCCGTGGAAACACCATATATTTT. This encodes CATRTGRGNTIYF.